The 23 T cell receptor beta chains below were found in one sample sequenced in a study of cytomegalovirus exposure and HLA in healthy donors. Amplification used 60 Vbeta primers and 13 Jbeta primers. Using immunoSEQ multiplex PCR, the repertoire was profiled, and TCRdb retains in-frame clones only, with some absent. Of some 130,000 clones listed, 50% to 75% are singletons. The sample was PBMCs. These receptors were taken from a woman aged 40 to 55 in good health and CMV-seronegative.

V and J are TRBV7-8 and TRBJ1-4; no definite D call. V was shortened by 1 base and J by 5 bases, with 17 bases between the two germline ends. This CDR3 spans 17 amino acids. Looked up from germline, CDR1 is SGHVS and CDR2 is FQNEAQ. CDR3 in amino acids: CASSLGGPKASNEKLFF. CDR3 nucleotide sequence: TGTGCCAGCAGCTTAGGCGGGCCAAAGGCTTCAAATGAAAAACTGTTTTTT.

This clone occurred a few times. The CDR3, as DNA: TGTGCCAGTAGTATCAGGGAAGTTAGCAATCAGCCCCAGCATTTT. The encoded protein is CASSIREVSNQPQHF. The chain recombines TRBV19 with TRBJ1-5; perhaps TRBD1 as D (5 bases). The V and J ends lost 3 bases and 0 bases respectively, with 9 bases between them. The CDR3 spans 15 residues. Germline V gene sequence: CDR1 LNHDA, CDR2 SQIVND (reference sequence).

The genes are TRBV2 and TRBJ1-1, with D hard to call. This CDR3 is 14 amino acids long. CDR1 and CDR2 from the germline V gene are SNHLY and FYNNEI. V shed 6 bases and J shed 3 bases, with 14 bases lying between them. CDR3: CASSIDTGYTEAFF. The CDR3 DNA sequence: TGTGCCAGCAGCATTGACACCGGATACACTGAAGCTTTCTTT.

The chain combines TRBV18 with TRBJ1-1; 7 positions match TRBD1. The germline V gene encodes CDR1 KGHSH and CDR2 LQKENI. V dropped 2 bases and J dropped 0; count of bases not matched to a gene: 6. The CDR3 consists of 16 residues. CDR3 nucleotide sequence: TGTGCCAGCTCACCAACCCTGGACAGGATGAACACTGAAGCTTTCTTT. Translating it yields CASSPTLDRMNTEAFF.

V and J are TRBV5-6 and TRBJ2-1, with D perhaps matching TRBD2 (6 bases). The germline V gene encodes CDR1 SGHDT and CDR2 YYEEEE. The V end lost 2 bases, the J end lost 9 bases, and 12 bases lay between the germline ends. The CDR3 is made up of 13 amino acids. CDR3 in DNA: TGTGCCAGCAGCTTCGATACAGCGGGTGAGCAGTTCTTC. Its translation: CASSFDTAGEQFF.

The chain recombines TRBV20-1 with TRBJ2-3, with D uncertain. Trimming took off 6 bases at V and 7 bases at J, with 8 bases between the two ends. This CDR3 spans 10 amino acids. Germline assignment: CDR1 DFQATT and CDR2 SNEGSKA (reference sequence). As DNA, the CDR3 is TGCAGTGCCTCGGAGAATACGCAGTATTTT. This codes for CSASENTQYF.

The chain is built from TRBV4-1 and TRBJ2-3; 9 positions agree with TRBD2. The CDR3 is 15 residues long. CDR1 and CDR2 from the germline V gene are MGHRA and YSYEKL. Trimming at V came to 2 bases and at J to 2 bases, leaving 2 bases not matched to a gene. CDR3 in amino acids: CASSQLAGSTDTQYF. The CDR3 DNA reads as TGCGCCAGCAGCCAACTAGCGGGGTCCACAGATACGCAGTATTTT.

The V gene is TRBV5-5, the J gene TRBJ2-1; D possibly corresponds to TRBD2 (5 bases). CDR3 length: 17 amino acids. In germline, CDR1 is SGHKS, CDR2 YYEKEE (reference sequence). Trimming pared 0 bases from V and 6 bases from J, leaving 19 bases between. CDR3 DNA sequence: TGTGCCAGCAGCTTGGAGTTACTAGAGAGGCTCTTCAATGAGCAGTTCTTC. Translated, it gives CASSLELLERLFNEQFF.

The V gene is TRBV2, the J gene TRBJ2-3; no reliable D call. The V gene lost 3 bases and the J gene lost 2 bases, with 9 bases spanning the gap. The length of the CDR3 is 14 residues. Germline V gene sequence: CDR1 SNHLY, CDR2 FYNNEI. DNA of the CDR3: TGTGCCAGCAGTGAGAAGCAATACACAGATACGCAGTATTTT. This codes for CASSEKQYTDTQYF.

This rearrangement joins TRBV30 to TRBJ1-1, with unresolved D. V was pared by 4 bases and J by 0 bases, with 15 bases between. This CDR3 contains 15 residues. Germline V gene data show CDR1 as GTSNPN and CDR2 as SVGIG (reference sequence). CDR3 loop: CAWKPLGGMNTEAFF. DNA for the CDR3: TGTGCCTGGAAGCCCCTCGGCGGGATGAACACTGAAGCTTTCTTT.

V and J are TRBV18 and TRBJ1-1; 8 bases map to TRBD1. Germline V CDR1 and CDR2: KGHSH, LQKENI. V dropped 5 bases and J dropped 1; count of bases not matched to a gene: 6. The CDR3 totals 15 residues. In nucleotides, the CDR3 is TGTGCCAGCTCAGGGGCAGACAGGGGGAACACTGAAGCTTTCTTT. This encodes CASSGADRGNTEAFF.

This clone was detected only a few times. The genes are TRBV6-6 and TRBJ2-1; no clear D gene. The V gene lost 4 bases and the J gene lost 5 bases, with 3 bases spanning the gap. This CDR3 has 11 residues. The germline V gene encodes CDR1 MNHNY and CDR2 SVGAGI (reference sequence). CDR3 region: CASSSNNEQFF. The CDR3 DNA reads TGTGCCAGCAGTTCAAACAATGAGCAGTTCTTC.

This clone was observed a few times. The rearrangement uses TRBV5-8 and TRBJ2-5; unclear D gene. The CDR3 runs 14 residues. V dropped 4 bases and J dropped 4 bases, with 14 bases sitting between them. Looked up from germline, CDR1 is SGHTS and CDR2 is YDEGEE. This chain's CDR3 is CASSPWSGSETQYF. In nucleotides, the CDR3 is TGTGCCAGCAGCCCCTGGTCGGGTTCAGAGACCCAGTACTTC.

This clone was counted between two and nine times. The rearrangement joins TRBV19 to TRBJ1-6; D perhaps matches TRBD1 (5 bases). Germline CDR1 LNHDA, CDR2 SQIVND (reference sequence). Trimming took off 3 bases at V and 0 bases at J, with 6 bases between the two ends. This CDR3 spans 15 amino acids. The CDR3 sequence: CASSIDSSYNSPLHF. The CDR3 nucleotides are TGTGCCAGTAGTATTGACAGCTCCTATAATTCACCCCTCCACTTT.

The chain carries TRBV18 and TRBJ1-1; D is unclear. V was cut by 0 bases and J by 3 bases, with 11 bases left in between. The CDR3 spans 15 residues. Per the germline V gene, CDR1 is KGHSH and CDR2 is LQKENI. In nucleotides, the CDR3 is TGTGCCAGCTCACCACCGGGTAAGGGAGACACTGAAGCTTTCTTT. As protein: CASSPPGKGDTEAFF.

Only a few counts were recorded for this clone. The gene calls are TRBV7-2 and TRBJ1-3, with 12 bases identical to TRBD1. CDR3 size: 19 residues. Germline CDR1 reads SGHTA; CDR2 reads FQGNSA. Unmatched junction bases numbered 6, after V lost 0 bases and J lost 0 bases. This CDR3 reads CASSLAGTGGPSSGNTIYF. The DNA of the CDR3 is TGTGCCAGCAGCTTAGCCGGGACAGGGGGCCCGAGCTCTGGAAACACCATATATTTT.

This clone has a handful of counts. The chain recombines TRBV7-2 with TRBJ1-2, with TRBD1 identical over 9 bases. Germline-derived CDR1 and CDR2 are SGHTA and FQGNSA. Trimming cost V 4 bases and J 4 bases; bases outside gene matches: 13. The CDR3 covers 17 residues. The CDR3 loop is CASSSGGQGRGRYGYTF. CDR3 sequence (DNA): TGTGCCAGCAGCTCAGGGGGACAGGGAAGGGGCCGCTATGGCTACACCTTC.

This sequence joins TRBV27 and TRBJ1-5, with a weak D call TRBD1 (6 bases). Per germline, CDR1 MNHEY and CDR2 SMNVEV (reference sequence). The CDR3 has 14 amino acids. Trimming took off 7 bases at V and 2 bases at J, with 12 bases between the two ends. CDR3 in amino acids: CASTGTPRNQPQHF. The CDR3, as DNA: TGTGCCAGCACCGGGACACCCCGCAATCAGCCCCAGCATTTT.

The chain combines TRBV6-5 with TRBJ1-2; TRBD1 agrees at 8 bases. The CDR3 spans 15 residues. The V gene end was trimmed by 6 bases and the J gene end by 6 bases; junction bases not matched to a gene: 12. Germline CDR1 is MNHEY and CDR2 is SVGAGI. Here the CDR3 reads CASRRGGGQGNGYTF. DNA for the CDR3: TGTGCCAGCAGGCGGGGCGGCGGACAGGGAAATGGCTACACCTTC.

This clone has a single count. The V gene is TRBV7-2, the J gene TRBJ1-2; D perhaps matches TRBD1 (6 bases). The CDR3 sequence is 14 residues long. Trimming stripped 3 bases from V and 7 bases from J, with 15 bases between. The germline gives CDR1 SGHTA, CDR2 FQGNSA. The CDR3 is CASSFGSEGGGYTF. The CDR3, as DNA: TGTGCCAGCAGCTTCGGATCAGAAGGGGGTGGCTACACCTTC.

The chain employs TRBV2 and TRBJ2-7; a possible D gene is TRBD1 (6 bases). The V end was cut by 6 bases, the J end by 1 base, with 10 bases between. Germline lookup yields CDR1 SNHLY and CDR2 FYNNEI. The CDR3 runs to 13 residues. DNA for the CDR3: TGTGCCAGCAGGGTACAGGGTTCCTACGAGCAGTACTTC. Translated: CASRVQGSYEQYF. Complete variable domain (other parts from reference TRBV2 and TRBJ2-7): EPEVTQTPSHQVTQMGQEVILRCVPISNHLYFYWYRQILGQKVEFLVSFYNNEISEKSEIFDDQFSVERPDGSNFTLKIRSTKLEDSAMYFCASRVQGSYEQYFGPGTRLTVT.

This clone was counted only a few times. CDR3 loop: CASSADRTYEQYF. The CDR3 DNA follows: TGTGCCAGCAGCGCCGACAGGACCTACGAGCAGTACTTC. The rearrangement uses TRBV11-2 and TRBJ2-7, with D possibly being TRBD1 (6 bases). CDR1 is SGHAT, CDR2 FQNNGV, per germline. V gave up 5 bases and J gave up 2 bases, with 10 bases separating them. The CDR3 covers 13 residues.

The chain has TRBV6-6 and TRBJ2-7; possible D gene TRBD1, 6 bases. CDR3 length: 13 residues. Germline CDR1 reads MNHNY; CDR2 reads SVGAGI (reference sequence). V shed 2 bases and J shed 2 bases, with 7 bases lying between them. The DNA for the CDR3 is TGTGCCAGCAGTTACGGGGACACCTACGAGCAGTACTTC. This gives the protein CASSYGDTYEQYF.